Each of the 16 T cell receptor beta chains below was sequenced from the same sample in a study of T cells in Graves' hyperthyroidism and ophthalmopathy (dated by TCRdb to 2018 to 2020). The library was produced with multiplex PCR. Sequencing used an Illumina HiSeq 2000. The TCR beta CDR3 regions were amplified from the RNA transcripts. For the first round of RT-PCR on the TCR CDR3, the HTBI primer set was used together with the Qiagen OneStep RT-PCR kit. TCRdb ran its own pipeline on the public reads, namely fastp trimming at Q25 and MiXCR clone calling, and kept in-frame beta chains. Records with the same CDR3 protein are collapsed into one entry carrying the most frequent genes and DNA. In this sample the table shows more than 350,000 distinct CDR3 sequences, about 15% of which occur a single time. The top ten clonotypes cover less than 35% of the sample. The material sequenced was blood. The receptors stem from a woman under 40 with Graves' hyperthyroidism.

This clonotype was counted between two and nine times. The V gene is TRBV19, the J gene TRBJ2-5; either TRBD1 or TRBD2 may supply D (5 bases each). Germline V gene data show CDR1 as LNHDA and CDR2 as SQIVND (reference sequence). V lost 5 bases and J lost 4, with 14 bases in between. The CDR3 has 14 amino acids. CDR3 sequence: CASSLVDSGETQYF. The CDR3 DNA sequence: TGTGCCAGTAGTCTAGTAGACAGCGGAGAGACCCAGTACTTC.

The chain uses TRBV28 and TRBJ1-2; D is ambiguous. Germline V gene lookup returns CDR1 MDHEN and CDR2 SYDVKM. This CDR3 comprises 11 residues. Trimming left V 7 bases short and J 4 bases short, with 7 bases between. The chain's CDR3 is CASKSTYGYTF. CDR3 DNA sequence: TGTGCCAGCAAGAGCACCTATGGCTACACCTTC.

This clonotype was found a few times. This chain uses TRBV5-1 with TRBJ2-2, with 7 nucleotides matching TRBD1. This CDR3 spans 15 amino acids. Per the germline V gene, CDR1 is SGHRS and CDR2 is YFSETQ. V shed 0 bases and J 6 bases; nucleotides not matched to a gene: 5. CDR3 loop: CASSLGQGSAGELFF. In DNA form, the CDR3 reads TGCGCCAGCAGCTTGGGACAGGGTTCCGCCGGGGAGCTGTTTTTT.

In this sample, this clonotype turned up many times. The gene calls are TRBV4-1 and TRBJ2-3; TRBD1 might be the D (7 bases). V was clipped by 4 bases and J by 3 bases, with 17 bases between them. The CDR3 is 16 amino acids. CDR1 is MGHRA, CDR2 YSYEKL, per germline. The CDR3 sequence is CASSRGTVGGTDTQYF. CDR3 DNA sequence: TGCGCCAGCAGCCGAGGGACAGTTGGAGGGACAGATACGCAGTATTTT.

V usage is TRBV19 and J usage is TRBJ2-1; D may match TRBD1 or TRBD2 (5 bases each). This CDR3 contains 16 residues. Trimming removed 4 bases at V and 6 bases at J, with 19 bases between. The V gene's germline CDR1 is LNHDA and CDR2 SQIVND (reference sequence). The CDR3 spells CASSTTGTLTSNEQFF. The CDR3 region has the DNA TGTGCCAGTAGTACAACCGGGACCCTCACTAGCAATGAGCAGTTCTTC.

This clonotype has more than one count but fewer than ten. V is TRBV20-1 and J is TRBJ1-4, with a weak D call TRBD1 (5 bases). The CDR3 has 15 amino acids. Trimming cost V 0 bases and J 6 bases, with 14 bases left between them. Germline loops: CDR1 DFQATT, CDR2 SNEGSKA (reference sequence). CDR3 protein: CSARDGRQSHEKLFF. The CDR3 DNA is TGCAGTGCTAGAGATGGGAGACAGTCCCATGAAAAACTGTTTTTT.

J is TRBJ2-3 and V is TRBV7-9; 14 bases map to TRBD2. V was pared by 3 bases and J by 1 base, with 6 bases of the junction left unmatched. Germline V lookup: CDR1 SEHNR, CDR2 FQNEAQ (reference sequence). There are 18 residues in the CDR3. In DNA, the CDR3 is TGTGCCAGCAGCTTCGGGACTAGCGGGAGCCGGGGCACAGATACGCAGTATTTT. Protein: CASSFGTSGSRGTDTQYF. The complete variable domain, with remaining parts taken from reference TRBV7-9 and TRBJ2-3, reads DTGVSQNPRHKITKRGQNVTFRCDPISEHNRLYWYRQTLGQGPEFLTYFQNEAQLEKSRLLSDRFSAERPKGSFSTLEIQRTEQGDSAMYLCASSFGTSGSRGTDTQYFGPGTRLTVL.

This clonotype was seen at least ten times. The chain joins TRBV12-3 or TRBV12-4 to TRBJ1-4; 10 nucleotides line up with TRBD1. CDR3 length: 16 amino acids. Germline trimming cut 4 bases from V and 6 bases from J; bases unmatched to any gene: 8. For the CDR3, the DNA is TGTGCCAGCAGTTCGACAGCCGGGACAGGGGATGAAAAACTGTTTTTT. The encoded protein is CASSSTAGTGDEKLFF.

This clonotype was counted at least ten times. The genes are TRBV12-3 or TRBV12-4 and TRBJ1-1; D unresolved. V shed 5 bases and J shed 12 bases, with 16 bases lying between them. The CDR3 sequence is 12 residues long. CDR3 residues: CASSQDTWGSFF. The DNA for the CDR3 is TGTGCCAGCAGTCAAGACACCTGGGGATCTTTCTTT.

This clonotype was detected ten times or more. For the CDR3, the DNA is TGTGCCAGCAGTTTAGAGGGACAGGGGCCCTATGGCTACACCTTC. It is translated as CASSLEGQGPYGYTF. The chain combines TRBV12-3 or TRBV12-4 with TRBJ1-2; 10 nucleotides agree with TRBD1. The CDR3 totals 15 residues. Losses at the gene ends were 1 base for V and 4 bases for J; bases not matched to a gene: 3.

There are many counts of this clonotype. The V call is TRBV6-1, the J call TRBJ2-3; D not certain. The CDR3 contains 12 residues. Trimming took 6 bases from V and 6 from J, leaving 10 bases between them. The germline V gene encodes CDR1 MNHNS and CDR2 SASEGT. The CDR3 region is CASSDDADTQYF. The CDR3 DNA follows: TGTGCCAGCAGCGATGACGCCGATACGCAGTATTTT.

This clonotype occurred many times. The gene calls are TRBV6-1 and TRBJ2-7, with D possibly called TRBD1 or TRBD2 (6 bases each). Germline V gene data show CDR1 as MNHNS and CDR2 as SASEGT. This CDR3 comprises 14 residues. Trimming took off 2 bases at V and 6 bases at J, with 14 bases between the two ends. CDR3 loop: CASSEFPGAGEQYF. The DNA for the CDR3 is TGTGCCAGCAGTGAATTCCCGGGGGCGGGCGAGCAGTACTTC.

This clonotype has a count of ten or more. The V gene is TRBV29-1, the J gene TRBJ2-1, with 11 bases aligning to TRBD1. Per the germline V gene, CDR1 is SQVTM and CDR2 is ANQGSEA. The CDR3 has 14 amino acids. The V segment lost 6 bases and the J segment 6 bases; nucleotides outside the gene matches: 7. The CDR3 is CSVVRDRGINEQFF. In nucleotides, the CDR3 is TGCAGCGTCGTCCGGGACAGGGGGATCAATGAGCAGTTCTTC.

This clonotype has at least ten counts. CDR3: CAWGDKEAFF. The DNA of the CDR3 is TGTGCCTGGGGTGATAAGGAAGCTTTCTTT. This chain connects TRBV30 to TRBJ1-1; D gene unclear. The ends were cut back, 5 bases at V and 8 bases at J, with 9 bases in the middle. There are 10 residues in the CDR3. CDR1 and CDR2 from the germline V gene are GTSNPN and SVGIG (reference sequence).

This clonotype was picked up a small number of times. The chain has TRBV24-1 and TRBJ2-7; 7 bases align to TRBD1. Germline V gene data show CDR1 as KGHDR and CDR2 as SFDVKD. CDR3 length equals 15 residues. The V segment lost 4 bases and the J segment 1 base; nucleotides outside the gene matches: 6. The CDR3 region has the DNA TGTGCCACCAGTGACCCGGACAGGCCGTCCTACGAGCAGTACTTC. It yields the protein CATSDPDRPSYEQYF.

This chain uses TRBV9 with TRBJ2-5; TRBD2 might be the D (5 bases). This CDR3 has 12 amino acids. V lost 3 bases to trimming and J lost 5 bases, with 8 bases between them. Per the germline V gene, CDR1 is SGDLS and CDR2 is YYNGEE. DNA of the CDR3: TGTGCCAGCAGCGCGGACTCGGAGACCCAGTACTTC. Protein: CASSADSETQYF.